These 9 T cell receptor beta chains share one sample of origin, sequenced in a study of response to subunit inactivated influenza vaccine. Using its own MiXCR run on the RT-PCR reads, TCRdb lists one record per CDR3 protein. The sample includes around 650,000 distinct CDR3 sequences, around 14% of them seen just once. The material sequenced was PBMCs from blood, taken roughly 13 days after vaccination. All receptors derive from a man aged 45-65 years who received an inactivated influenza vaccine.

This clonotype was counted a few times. The CDR3 DNA reads TGCGCCAGCAGCCGTTCTAGCGGGGGGTTAAGCTCCTACAATGAGCAGTTCTTC. This translates into CASSRSSGGLSSYNEQFF. The chain is built from TRBV4-3 and TRBJ2-1; 11 bases align to TRBD2. In germline, CDR1 is LGHNA, CDR2 YSLEER. The CDR3 is 18 residues long. The V and J ends lost 4 bases and 0 bases, in that order; junction bases with no gene match: 8.

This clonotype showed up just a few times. CDR3 amino acids: CASSVTSGGYQETQYF. The CDR3 bases are TGTGCCAGCAGCGTTACTAGCGGGGGGTACCAAGAGACCCAGTACTTC. V is TRBV28 and J is TRBJ2-5, with 12 positions matching TRBD2. The CDR3 is 16 amino acids. The V gene end was trimmed by 6 bases and the J gene end by 0 bases; junction bases not matched to a gene: 5. Germline V gene sequence: CDR1 MDHEN, CDR2 SYDVKM.

The CDR3 DNA sequence: TGTGCCAGCACCAAAGGTTCGAACACTGAAGCTTTCTTT. It specifies CASTKGSNTEAFF. V is TRBV11-2 and J is TRBJ1-1; D is ambiguous. The V end lost 7 bases, the J end lost 1 base, and 10 bases lay between the germline ends. The CDR3 runs 13 residues. Per germline, CDR1 SGHAT and CDR2 FQNNGV.

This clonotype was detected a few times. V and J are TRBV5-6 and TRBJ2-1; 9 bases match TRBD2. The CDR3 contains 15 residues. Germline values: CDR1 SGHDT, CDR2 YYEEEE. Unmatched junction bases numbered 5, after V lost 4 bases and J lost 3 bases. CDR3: CASSQTSGFYNEQFF. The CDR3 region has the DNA TGTGCCAGCAGCCAGACTAGCGGATTCTACAATGAGCAGTTCTTC.

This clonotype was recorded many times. DNA of the CDR3: TGTGCCAGCAGATCATTCGGATACACTGAAGCTTTCTTT. It specifies CASRSFGYTEAFF. V and J are TRBV27 and TRBJ1-1; D is unclear. Trimming left V 6 bases short and J 3 bases short, with 11 bases between. The V gene's germline CDR1 is MNHEY and CDR2 SMNVEV (reference sequence). The CDR3 runs to 13 residues.

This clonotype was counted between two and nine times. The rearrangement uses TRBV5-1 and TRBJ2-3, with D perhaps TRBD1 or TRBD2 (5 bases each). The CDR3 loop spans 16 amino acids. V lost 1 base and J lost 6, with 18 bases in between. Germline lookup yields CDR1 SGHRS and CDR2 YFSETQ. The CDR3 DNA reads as TGCGCCAGCAGCTTGCTGGGGCAGGGTGGAGGTGATACGCAGTATTTT. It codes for CASSLLGQGGGDTQYF.

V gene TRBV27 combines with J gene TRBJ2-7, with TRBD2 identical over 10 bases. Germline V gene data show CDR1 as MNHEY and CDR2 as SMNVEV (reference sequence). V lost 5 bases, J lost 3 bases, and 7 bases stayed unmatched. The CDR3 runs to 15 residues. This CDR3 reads CASSPQGTSDYEQYF. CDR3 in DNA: TGTGCCAGCAGTCCCCAAGGGACTAGCGACTACGAGCAGTACTTC.

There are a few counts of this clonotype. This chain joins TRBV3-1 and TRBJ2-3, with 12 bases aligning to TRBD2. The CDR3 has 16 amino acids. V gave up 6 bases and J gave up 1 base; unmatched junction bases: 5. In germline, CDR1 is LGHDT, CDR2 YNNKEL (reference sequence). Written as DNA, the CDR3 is TGTGCCAGCAGGATCTCTAGCGGGGGGGGCACAGATACGCAGTATTTT. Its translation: CASRISSGGGTDTQYF.

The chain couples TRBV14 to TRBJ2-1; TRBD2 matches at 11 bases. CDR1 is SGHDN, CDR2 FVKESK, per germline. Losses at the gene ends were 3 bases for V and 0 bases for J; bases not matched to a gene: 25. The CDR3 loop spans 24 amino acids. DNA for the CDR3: TGTGCCAGCAGCCACCCCCGGGGGATCGATAGCGGGGGGGATGCGCATAGCTCCTACAATGAGCAGTTCTTC. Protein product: CASSHPRGIDSGGDAHSSYNEQFF.